This TCR beta chain was observed in a study of blood T cell repertoires in COVID-19. Across the study: Acute and convalescent COVID-19 specimens originated in the United States, Italy and Spain. PBMCs, B-cell-depleted T cells, or T cells were the source of the cDNA or gDNA that made up the material.

Methods used by the authors: The authors estimated nucleated cell counts from reference gene primer amplification. Assay: immunoSEQ multiplex PCR; the TCRdb copy retains only in-frame clones and omits some. The DNA gave D and trimming, while V, J and clone size come from that table. The table records about 160,000 clones, around 82% of them present only once. Germline V CDR1 and CDR2: SNHLY, FYNNEI. V lost 7 bases and J lost 8; bases outside the gene matches: 4. CDR3 length equals 13 residues. Sequenced: peripheral blood. The chain combines TRBV2 with TRBJ1-6, with 8 bases that match TRBD1. The receptor's source is a woman between 40 and 55 years old with COVID-19, enrolled during active disease. CDR3 DNA sequence: TGTGCCAGCAACAGGGGGGCCGATTCACCCCTCCACTTT. Translation: CASNRGADSPLHF.